The 19 T cell receptor beta chains in this list originate from one sample, sequenced in a study of T cell responses to AZD1222 COVID-19 vaccine. Sequenced by immunoSEQ multiplex PCR; TCRdb stores in-frame clones only, minus some. The sample includes around 94,000 clones, roughly 84% seen only once; the top ten take about 17%. The sequencing here drew on peripheral blood, taken on day 0 of AZD1222 vaccination. These receptors were taken from an adult in good health.

This chain uses TRBV4-2 with TRBJ1-3; D gene uncertain. V was shortened by 1 base and J by 0 bases, with 19 bases between the two germline ends. This CDR3 region has 19 residues. From germline, CDR1 is LGHNA and CDR2 YNFKEQ. This CDR3 reads CASSQGSSQSHSSGNTIYF. CDR3 DNA: TGTGCCAGCAGCCAAGGATCCAGTCAGAGTCACAGCTCTGGAAACACCATATATTTT.

This sequence joins TRBV4-1 and TRBJ1-2; 8 nucleotides line up with TRBD1. The germline V gene encodes CDR1 MGHRA and CDR2 YSYEKL. Trimming took 0 bases from V and 8 from J; bases not matched to a gene: 11. This CDR3 is 16 amino acids long. The DNA of the CDR3 is TGCGCCAGCAGCCAAGACTCTGCGACAGGGGTCGGCGGCTACACCTTC. This sequence encodes CASSQDSATGVGGYTF.

This clone was picked up one time. The chain couples TRBV28 to TRBJ2-4; TRBD1 agrees at 7 bases. The junction had 6 bases not matched to a gene; V was cut back by 3 bases and J by 1 base. The CDR3 sequence is 16 residues long. CDR1 is MDHEN and CDR2 is SYDVKM in the germline V gene. In nucleotides, the CDR3 is TGTGCCAGCAGTTTTTACGGGACAGAGGCCAAAAACATTCAGTACTTC. This sequence encodes CASSFYGTEAKNIQYF.

This clone appeared a single time. The chain joins TRBV30 to TRBJ1-2; TRBD1 matches at 9 bases. The V and J ends lost 2 bases and 8 bases, in that order; junction bases with no gene match: 9. CDR3 length equals 14 residues. The germline CDR1 and CDR2 sequences are GTSNPN and SVGIG (reference sequence). CDR3 sequence reads: CAWSSLTGGAGYTF. CDR3 bases: TGTGCCTGGAGTTCCCTAACAGGGGGCGCAGGCTACACCTTC.

This rearrangement joins TRBV3-1 (or the pseudogene TRBV3-2) to TRBJ2-7; 9 positions match TRBD2. The CDR3 runs 17 residues. Germline CDR1 reads LGHDT; CDR2 reads YNNKEL (reference sequence). V dropped 5 bases and J dropped 0; count of bases not matched to a gene: 11. CDR3 protein: CASSSRGGGGRSYEQYF. The DNA for the CDR3 is TGTGCCAGCAGCTCCCGCGGGGGGGGAGGCCGCTCCTACGAGCAGTACTTC.

The chain is built from TRBV6-6 and TRBJ2-5, with a possible D match to TRBD1 (6 bases). The CDR3 runs 14 residues. The V gene lost 6 bases and the J gene lost 2 bases, with 13 bases spanning the gap. Germline V gene data show CDR1 as MNHNY and CDR2 as SVGAGI (reference sequence). The CDR3 coding sequence is TGTGCCAGCAGCCAAGGACAGCAGCAAGAGACCCAGTACTTC. Its protein is CASSQGQQQETQYF.

The rearrangement joins TRBV9 to TRBJ1-1, with D unclear. In germline, CDR1 is SGDLS, CDR2 YYNGEE. V dropped 0 bases and J dropped 3 bases, with 3 bases sitting between them. CDR3 size: 12 residues. The CDR3 protein is CASSVGDTEAFF. The CDR3 DNA sequence: TGTGCCAGCAGCGTAGGAGACACTGAAGCTTTCTTT.

The table lists this clone with a count of one. This sequence joins TRBV7-8 and TRBJ1-2; perhaps TRBD1 as D (5 bases). Germline CDR1 is SGHVS and CDR2 is FQNEAQ. The V end lost 2 bases, the J end lost 4 bases, and 14 bases lay between the germline ends. The CDR3 has 15 amino acids. The CDR3 DNA is TGTGCCAGCAGCTTAAATAACCAGGGATTCTATGGCTACACCTTC. This translates into CASSLNNQGFYGYTF. Complete variable domain (other parts from reference TRBV7-8 and TRBJ1-2): GAGVSQSPRYKVAKRGQDVALRCDPISGHVSLFWYQQALGQGPEFLTYFQNEAQLDKSGLPSDRFFAERPEGSVSTLKIQRTQQEDSAVYLCASSLNNQGFYGYTFGSGTRLTVV.

The chain links TRBV27 to TRBJ2-1, with TRBD2 identical over 14 bases. V trimming: 2 bases; J trimming: 10 bases; junction bases outside the gene matches: 4. The germline CDR1 and CDR2 sequences are MNHEY and SMNVEV (reference sequence). The CDR3 length is 15 residues. In DNA, the CDR3 is TGTGCCAGCAGTTTACGACTAGCGGGAGGGGGGGAGCAGTTCTTC. This translates into CASSLRLAGGGEQFF.

The DNA for the CDR3 is TGTGCCAGCAGTTACCGGAGTTTCTCCTTGGTCTACGAGCAGTACTTC. Its translation is CASSYRSFSLVYEQYF. The gene calls are TRBV6-5 and TRBJ2-7; D unresolved. The germline gives CDR1 MNHEY, CDR2 SVGAGI. Trimming removed 2 bases at V and 3 bases at J, with 17 bases between. The CDR3 is made up of 16 amino acids.

The chain joins TRBV7-6 to TRBJ2-3; TRBD2 aligns across 12 bases. Germline CDR1 SGHVS, CDR2 FNYEAQ. The trim removed 0 bases at V and 4 bases at J, leaving 5 bases unmatched. CDR3 length equals 17 residues. CDR3 residues: CASSLAFLAGGPDTQYF. In DNA form, the CDR3 reads TGTGCCAGCAGCTTAGCCTTCCTAGCGGGAGGGCCAGATACGCAGTATTTT.

Only one count was recorded for this clone. The rearrangement links TRBV6-5 to TRBJ2-1; TRBD2 aligns across 8 bases. This CDR3 spans 14 amino acids. The junction had 1 base not matched to a gene; V was cut back by 4 bases and J by 2 bases. Germline values: CDR1 MNHEY, CDR2 SVGAGI. The CDR3 bases are TGTGCCAGCAGTTCGGGAGGGACCTACAATGAGCAGTTCTTC. It codes for CASSSGGTYNEQFF.

The rearrangement links TRBV6-2 or TRBV6-3 to TRBJ2-7; 8 bases align to TRBD1. CDR3 size: 15 residues. CDR1 is MNHEY and CDR2 is SVGEGT in the germline V gene. V shed 6 bases and J 4 bases; nucleotides not matched to a gene: 11. In nucleotides, the CDR3 is TGTGCCAGCAGCCTCGGACAGGGTGGAGTTTACGAGCAGTACGTC. It encodes CASSLGQGGVYEQYV.

This clone rates as large (0.1 to 1%). This chain links TRBV7-9 with TRBJ2-7; D is unresolved. V dropped 5 bases and J dropped 2 bases, with 19 bases sitting between them. The CDR3 is 16 amino acids. In germline, CDR1 is SEHNR, CDR2 FQNEAQ (reference sequence). The CDR3 reads CASSLEFSHSPYEQYF. DNA of the CDR3: TGTGCCAGCAGCCTGGAATTCAGTCACTCCCCCTACGAGCAGTACTTC.

This clone was counted once. DNA for the CDR3: TGTGCCAGCAGCTTGGGAATCGACAGGGCTGTTAACTATGGCTACACCTTC. Translating gives CASSLGIDRAVNYGYTF. The genes are TRBV7-2 and TRBJ1-2, with TRBD1 identical over 7 bases. J was trimmed by 1 base and V by 3 bases; bases with no gene match: 11. Looked up from germline, CDR1 is SGHTA and CDR2 is FQGNSA. CDR3 length equals 17 residues.

The chain combines TRBV7-2 with TRBJ1-5; D is uncertain. Germline V CDR1 and CDR2: SGHTA, FQGNSA. V shed 1 base and J shed 7 bases, with 8 bases lying between them. This CDR3 has 13 amino acids. The CDR3 loop reads CASSLGSVQPQHF. The CDR3 coding sequence is TGTGCCAGCAGCTTAGGATCGGTGCAGCCCCAGCATTTT. The variable domain in full, with the rest retrieved from reference TRBV7-2 and TRBJ1-5, is GAGVSQSPSNKVTEKGKDVELRCDPISGHTALYWYRQSLGQGLEFLIYFQGNSAPDKSGLPSDRFSAERTGGSVSTLTIQRTQQEDSAVYLCASSLGSVQPQHFGDGTRLSIL.

The chain couples TRBV27 to TRBJ1-1; the match to TRBD1 covers 7 bases. This CDR3 spans 14 amino acids. V dropped 5 bases and J dropped 1; count of bases not matched to a gene: 4. Germline-derived CDR1 and CDR2 are MNHEY and SMNVEV (reference sequence). Here the CDR3 reads CASSLGTENTEAFF. DNA for the CDR3: TGTGCCAGCAGTCTGGGGACAGAGAACACTGAAGCTTTCTTT.

The rearrangement uses TRBV7-9 and TRBJ2-1; either TRBD1 or TRBD2 may supply D (5 bases each). Germline-derived CDR1 and CDR2 are SEHNR and FQNEAQ (reference sequence). The V gene lost 4 bases and the J gene lost 1 base, with 11 bases spanning the gap. CDR3 length: 15 residues. The CDR3 DNA is TGTGCCAGCAGCTCGGGACGACAGTCCTACAATGAGCAGTTCTTC. Its translation: CASSSGRQSYNEQFF.

V usage is TRBV6-5 and J usage is TRBJ1-1; TRBD1 aligns across 7 bases. V shed 2 bases and J 4 bases; nucleotides not matched to a gene: 7. Per the germline V gene, CDR1 is MNHEY and CDR2 is SVGAGI. This CDR3 has 15 residues. This chain's CDR3 is CASSYRQGRGTEAFF. The DNA for the CDR3 is TGTGCCAGCAGTTACCGACAGGGAAGAGGCACTGAAGCTTTCTTT.